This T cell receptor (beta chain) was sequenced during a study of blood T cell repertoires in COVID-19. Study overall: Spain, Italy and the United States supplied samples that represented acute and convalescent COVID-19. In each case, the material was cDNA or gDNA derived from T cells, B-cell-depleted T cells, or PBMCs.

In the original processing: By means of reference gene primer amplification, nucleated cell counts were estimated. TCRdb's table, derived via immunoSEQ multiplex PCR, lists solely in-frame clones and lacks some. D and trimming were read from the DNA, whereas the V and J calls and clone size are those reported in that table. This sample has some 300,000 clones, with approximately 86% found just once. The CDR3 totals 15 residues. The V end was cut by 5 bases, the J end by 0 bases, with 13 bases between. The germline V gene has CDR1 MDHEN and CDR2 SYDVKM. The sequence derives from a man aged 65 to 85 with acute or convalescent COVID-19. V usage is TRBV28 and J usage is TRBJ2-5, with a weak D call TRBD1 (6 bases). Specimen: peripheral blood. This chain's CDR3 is CASSPVGAYQETQYF. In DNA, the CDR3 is TGTGCCAGCAGTCCCGTGGGGGCTTACCAAGAGACCCAGTACTTC.